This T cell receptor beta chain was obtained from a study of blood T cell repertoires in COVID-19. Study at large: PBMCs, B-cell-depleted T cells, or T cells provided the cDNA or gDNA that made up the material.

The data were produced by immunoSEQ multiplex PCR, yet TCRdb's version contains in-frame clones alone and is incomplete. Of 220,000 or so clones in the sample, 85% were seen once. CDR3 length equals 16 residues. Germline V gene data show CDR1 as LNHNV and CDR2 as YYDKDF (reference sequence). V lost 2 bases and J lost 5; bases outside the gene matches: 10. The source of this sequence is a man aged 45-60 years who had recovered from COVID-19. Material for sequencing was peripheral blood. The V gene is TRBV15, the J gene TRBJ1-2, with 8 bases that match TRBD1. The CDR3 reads CATSRLTGGVEYGYTF. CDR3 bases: TGTGCCACCAGCAGATTAACAGGGGGTGTTGAGTATGGCTACACCTTC.